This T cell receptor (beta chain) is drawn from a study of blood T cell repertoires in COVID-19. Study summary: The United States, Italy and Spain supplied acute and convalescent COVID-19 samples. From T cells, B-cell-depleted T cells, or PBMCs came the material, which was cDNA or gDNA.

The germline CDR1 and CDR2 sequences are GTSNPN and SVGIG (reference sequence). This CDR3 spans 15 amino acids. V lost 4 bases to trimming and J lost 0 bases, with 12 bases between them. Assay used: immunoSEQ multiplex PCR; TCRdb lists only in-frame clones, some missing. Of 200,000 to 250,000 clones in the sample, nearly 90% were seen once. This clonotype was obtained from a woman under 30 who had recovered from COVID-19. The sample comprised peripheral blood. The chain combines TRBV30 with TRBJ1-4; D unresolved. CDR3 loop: CAWMTAGATNEKLFF. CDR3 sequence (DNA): TGTGCCTGGATGACCGCCGGGGCAACTAATGAAAAACTGTTTTTT.